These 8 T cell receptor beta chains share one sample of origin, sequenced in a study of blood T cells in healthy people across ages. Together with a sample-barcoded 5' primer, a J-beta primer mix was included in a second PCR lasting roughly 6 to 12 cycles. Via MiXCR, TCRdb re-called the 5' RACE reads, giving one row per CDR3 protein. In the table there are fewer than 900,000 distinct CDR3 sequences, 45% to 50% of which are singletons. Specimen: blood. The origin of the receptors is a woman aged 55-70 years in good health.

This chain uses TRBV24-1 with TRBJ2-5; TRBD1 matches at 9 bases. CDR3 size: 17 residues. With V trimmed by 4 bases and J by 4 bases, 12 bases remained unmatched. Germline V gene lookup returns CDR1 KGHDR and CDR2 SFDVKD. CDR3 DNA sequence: TGTGCCACCAGTGAAAACTCGGGACAGGGAACAGGAGAGACCCAGTACTTC. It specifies CATSENSGQGTGETQYF.

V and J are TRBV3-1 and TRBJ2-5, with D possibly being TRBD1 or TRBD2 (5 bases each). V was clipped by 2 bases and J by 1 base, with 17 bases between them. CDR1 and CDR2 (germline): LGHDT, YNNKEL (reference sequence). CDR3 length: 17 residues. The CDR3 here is CASSQRKAGGIQETQYF. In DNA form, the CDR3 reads TGTGCCAGCAGCCAACGGAAGGCTGGGGGAATCCAAGAGACCCAGTACTTC.

Written as DNA, the CDR3 is TGTGCCAGCACTCCTGGGGCGGATAATGAAAAACTGTTTTTT. Its protein is CASTPGADNEKLFF. The chain has TRBV12-3 or TRBV12-4 and TRBJ1-4; tentative D call: TRBD1 (5 bases). Trimming left V 7 bases short and J 4 bases short, with 13 bases between. This CDR3 contains 14 residues.

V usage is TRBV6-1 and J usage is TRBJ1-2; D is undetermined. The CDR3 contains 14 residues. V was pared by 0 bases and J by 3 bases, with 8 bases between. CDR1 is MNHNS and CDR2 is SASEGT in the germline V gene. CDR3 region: CASSEAQVYYGYTF. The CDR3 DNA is TGTGCCAGCAGTGAAGCGCAGGTCTACTATGGCTACACCTTC.

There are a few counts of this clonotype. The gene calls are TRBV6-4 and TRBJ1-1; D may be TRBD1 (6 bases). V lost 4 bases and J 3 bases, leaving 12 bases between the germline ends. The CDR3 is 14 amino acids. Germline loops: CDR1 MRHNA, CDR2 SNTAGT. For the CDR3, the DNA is TGTGCCAGCAGTGTTCTAGCAGGGGACACTGAAGCTTTCTTT. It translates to CASSVLAGDTEAFF.

The CDR3 here is CASSDSDLGRQQFF. In DNA, the CDR3 is TGTGCCAGCAGTGACAGCGACCTAGGACGGCAGCAGTTCTTC. V gene TRBV6-4 combines with J gene TRBJ2-1; D gene unclear. The CDR3 totals 14 residues. The germline V and J ends were trimmed by 2 bases and 11 bases, with 16 bases remaining between them. CDR1 and CDR2 (germline): MRHNA, SNTAGT.

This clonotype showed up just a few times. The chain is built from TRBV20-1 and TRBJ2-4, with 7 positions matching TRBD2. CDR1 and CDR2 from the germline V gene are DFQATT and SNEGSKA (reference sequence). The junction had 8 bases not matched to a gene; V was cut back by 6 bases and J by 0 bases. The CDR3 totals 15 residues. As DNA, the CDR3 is TGCAGTGCCTGGCGGGGGTCTCTAGCCAAAAACATTCAGTACTTC. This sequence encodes CSAWRGSLAKNIQYF.

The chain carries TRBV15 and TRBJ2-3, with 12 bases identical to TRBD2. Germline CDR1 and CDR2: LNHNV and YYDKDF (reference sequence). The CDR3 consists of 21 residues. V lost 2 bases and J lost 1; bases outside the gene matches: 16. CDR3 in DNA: TGTGCCACCAGCAGACAGGGGCGGGAGACTAGCGGGAGCTGGGGCACAGATACGCAGTATTTT. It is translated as CATSRQGRETSGSWGTDTQYF.